This T cell receptor beta chain is from a study of response to subunit inactivated influenza vaccine. This CDR3 spans 16 amino acids. With 2 bases removed from V and 4 bases from J, the gap between germline ends came to 16 bases. In germline, CDR1 is SGHTA, CDR2 FQGNSA. Points on this clonotype: Antigen: not known.

TCRdb itself ran the RT-PCR reads through MiXCR, one entry per CDR3 protein. The sample records approximately 530,000 distinct CDR3 sequences, less than 8% being singletons. Findings of the study overall: Seasonal influenza vaccination, on each occasion, was suggested by the authors to recruit few new T cells.

This chain joins TRBV7-2 and TRBJ2-3; D could derive from TRBD1 or TRBD2 (5 bases each). Sequencing was performed on PBMCs from blood, taken roughly 24 months after vaccination. This clonotype was obtained from a man between 50 and 75 years old who received an inactivated influenza vaccine. The chain's CDR3 is CASSLRSPGTADTQYF. For the CDR3, the DNA is TGTGCCAGCAGCTTACGGAGCCCCGGGACGGCAGATACGCAGTATTTT. The complete variable domain, with remaining parts taken from reference TRBV7-2 and TRBJ2-3, reads GAGVSQSPSNKVTEKGKDVELRCDPISGHTALYWYRQSLGQGLEFLIYFQGNSAPDKSGLPSDRFSAERTGGSVSTLTIQRTQQEDSAVYLCASSLRSPGTADTQYFGPGTRLTVL.